This T cell receptor beta chain was captured by sequencing in a study of Tregs in tolerant kidney transplant recipients. TCRdb's table, derived via immunoSEQ multiplex PCR, lists solely in-frame clones and lacks some. The data hold some 68,000 clones, with 84% observed a single time. Germline loops: CDR1 LNHNV, CDR2 YYDKDF (reference sequence). The CDR3 covers 12 residues. The germline V and J ends were trimmed by 5 bases and 8 bases, with 12 bases remaining between them. The rearrangement links TRBV15 to TRBJ1-2; D not resolved. The receptor was isolated from a human donor in good health. Sample: CD4+ T cells from blood. CDR3 loop: CATSPGFDGYTF. The CDR3 DNA follows: TGTGCCACCAGCCCTGGCTTCGACGGCTACACCTTC.